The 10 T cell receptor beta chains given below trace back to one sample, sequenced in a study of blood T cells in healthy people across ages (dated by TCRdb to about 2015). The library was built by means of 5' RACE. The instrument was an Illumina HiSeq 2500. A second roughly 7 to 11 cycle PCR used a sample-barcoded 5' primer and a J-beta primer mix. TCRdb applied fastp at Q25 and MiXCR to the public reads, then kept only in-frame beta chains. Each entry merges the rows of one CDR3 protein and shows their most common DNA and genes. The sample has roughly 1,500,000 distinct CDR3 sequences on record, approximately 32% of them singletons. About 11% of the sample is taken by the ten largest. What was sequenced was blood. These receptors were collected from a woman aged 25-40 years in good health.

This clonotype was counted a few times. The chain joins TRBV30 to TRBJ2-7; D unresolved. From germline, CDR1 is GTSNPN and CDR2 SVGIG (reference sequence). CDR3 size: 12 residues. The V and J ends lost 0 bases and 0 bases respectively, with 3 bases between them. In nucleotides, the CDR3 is TGTGCCTGGAGTGTAAGCTCCTACGAGCAGTACTTC. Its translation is CAWSVSSYEQYF.

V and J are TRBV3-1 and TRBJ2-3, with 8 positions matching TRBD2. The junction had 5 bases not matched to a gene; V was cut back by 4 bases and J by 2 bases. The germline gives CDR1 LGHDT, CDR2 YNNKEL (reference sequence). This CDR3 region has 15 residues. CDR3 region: CASSRAGVNTDTQYF. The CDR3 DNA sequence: TGTGCCAGCAGCCGAGCGGGGGTCAACACAGATACGCAGTATTTT.

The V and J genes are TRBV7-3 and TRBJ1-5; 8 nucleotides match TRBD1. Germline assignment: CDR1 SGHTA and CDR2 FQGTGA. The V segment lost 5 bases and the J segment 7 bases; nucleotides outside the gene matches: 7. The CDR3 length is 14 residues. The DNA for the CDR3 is TGTGCCAGCAGCCCCCAGGGGGCGAACCAGCCCCAGCATTTT. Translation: CASSPQGANQPQHF.

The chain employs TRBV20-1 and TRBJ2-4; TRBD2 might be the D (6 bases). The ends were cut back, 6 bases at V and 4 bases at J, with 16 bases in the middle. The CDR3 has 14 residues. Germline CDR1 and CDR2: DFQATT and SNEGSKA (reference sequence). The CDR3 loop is CSASRGTVKNIQYF. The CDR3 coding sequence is TGCAGTGCCAGCCGGGGGACGGTGAAAAACATTCAGTACTTC.

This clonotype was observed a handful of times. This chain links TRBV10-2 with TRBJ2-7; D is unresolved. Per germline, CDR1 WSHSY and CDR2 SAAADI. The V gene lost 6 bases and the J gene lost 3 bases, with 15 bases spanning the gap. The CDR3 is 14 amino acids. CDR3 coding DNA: TGCGCCAGCAGACCGGTAGGCACAAGCTACGAGCAGTACTTC. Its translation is CASRPVGTSYEQYF.

This chain's CDR3 is CSAWTGGDGYTF. The CDR3 DNA sequence: TGCAGTGCTTGGACAGGCGGGGATGGCTACACCTTC. The chain has TRBV20-1 and TRBJ1-2; TRBD1 matches 7 bases. CDR3 length equals 12 residues. Germline-derived CDR1 and CDR2 are DFQATT and SNEGSKA (reference sequence). V was clipped by 5 bases and J by 6 bases; unmatched bases: 6.

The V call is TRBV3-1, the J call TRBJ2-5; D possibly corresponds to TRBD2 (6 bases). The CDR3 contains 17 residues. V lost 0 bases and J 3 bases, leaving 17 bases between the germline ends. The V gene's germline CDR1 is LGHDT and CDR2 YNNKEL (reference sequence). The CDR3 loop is CASSQDGGVRGKETQYF. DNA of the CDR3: TGTGCCAGCAGCCAAGATGGCGGGGTACGGGGTAAAGAGACCCAGTACTTC.

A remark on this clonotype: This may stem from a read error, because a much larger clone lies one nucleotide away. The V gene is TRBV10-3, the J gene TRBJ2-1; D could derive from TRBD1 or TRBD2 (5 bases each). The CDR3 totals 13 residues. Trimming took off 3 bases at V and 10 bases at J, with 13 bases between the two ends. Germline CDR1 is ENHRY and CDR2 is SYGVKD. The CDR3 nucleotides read TGTGCCATCAGTGAAGGGACCACTCGCGAGCAGTTCTTC. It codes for CAISEGTTREQFF.

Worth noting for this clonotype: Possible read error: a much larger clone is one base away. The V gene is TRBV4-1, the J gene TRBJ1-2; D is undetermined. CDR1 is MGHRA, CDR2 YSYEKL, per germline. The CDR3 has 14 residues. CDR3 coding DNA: TGCGCCAGCAGCCAAGAGATAGCTACCTATGGCCACACCTTC. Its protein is CASSQEIATYGHTF.

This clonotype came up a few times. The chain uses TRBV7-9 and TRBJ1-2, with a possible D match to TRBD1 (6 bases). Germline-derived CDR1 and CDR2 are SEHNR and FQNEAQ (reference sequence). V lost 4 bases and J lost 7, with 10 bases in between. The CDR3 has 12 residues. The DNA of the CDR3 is TGTGCCAGCAGCTCCAACAGGGCTGGCTACACCTTC. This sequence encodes CASSSNRAGYTF.